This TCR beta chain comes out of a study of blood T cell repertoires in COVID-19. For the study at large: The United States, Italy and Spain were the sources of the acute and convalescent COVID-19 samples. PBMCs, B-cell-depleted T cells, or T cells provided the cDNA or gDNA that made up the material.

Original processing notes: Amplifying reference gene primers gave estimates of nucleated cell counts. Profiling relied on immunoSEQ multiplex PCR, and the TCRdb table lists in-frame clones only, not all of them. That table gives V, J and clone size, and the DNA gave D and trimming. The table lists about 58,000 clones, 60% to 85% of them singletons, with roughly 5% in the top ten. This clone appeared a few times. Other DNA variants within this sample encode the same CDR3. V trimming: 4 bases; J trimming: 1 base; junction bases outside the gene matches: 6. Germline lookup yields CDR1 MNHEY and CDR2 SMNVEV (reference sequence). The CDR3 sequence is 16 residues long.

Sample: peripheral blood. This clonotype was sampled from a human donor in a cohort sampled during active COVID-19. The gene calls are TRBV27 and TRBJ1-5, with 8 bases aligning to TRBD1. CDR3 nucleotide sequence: TGTGCCAGCAGTTCCCTAGACAGGGGAAGCAATCAGCCCCAGCATTTT. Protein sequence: CASSSLDRGSNQPQHF.